This T cell receptor beta chain was documented in a study of blood T cell repertoires in COVID-19. About the research overall: Researchers got acute and convalescent COVID-19 samples from the United States, Italy and Spain. T cells, B-cell-depleted T cells, or PBMCs supplied cDNA or gDNA.

In the authors' workflow: Using reference gene primer amplification, nucleated cell counts were estimated. Assay used: immunoSEQ multiplex PCR; TCRdb lists only in-frame clones, some missing. That table supplies the V and J calls and clone size; D and trimming were determined from the DNA. The sample has approximately 170,000 clones, 80% to 90% seen once; the top ten hold around 9%. CDR3 length: 13 amino acids. Germline values: CDR1 SGHAT, CDR2 FQNNGV. Trimming took 3 bases from V and 6 from J, leaving 12 bases between them. The rearrangement joins TRBV11-2 to TRBJ2-7, with D perhaps matching TRBD2 (5 bases). The clonotype comes from a man aged 50 or older with active or convalescent COVID-19. Sequencing was performed on peripheral blood. The DNA for the CDR3 is TGTGCCAGCAGCTTTGAGGGCCCGGGCGAGCAGTACTTC. Translation gives CASSFEGPGEQYF.